The clone carrying this T cell receptor (beta chain) was found once. Clones were sequenced by immunoSEQ multiplex PCR, and TCRdb holds only the in-frame ones, with some missing. This table has about 180,000 clones, about 85% appearing once. The data were obtained in a study of blood T cell repertoires in COVID-19. Trimming shortened V by 6 bases and J by 4 bases, and 12 bases separated the two germline ends. The CDR3 has 13 residues. Germline CDR1 is KGHSH and CDR2 is LQKENI. J is TRBJ1-1 and V is TRBV18; maybe TRBD1 (5 bases). Sequenced sample: peripheral blood. This TCR was sampled from a woman younger than 45 with active or convalescent COVID-19. The CDR3 nucleotides are TGTGCCAGCTCTGCCGTGGGGGGCACTGAAGCTTTCTTT. Translated, it gives CASSAVGGTEAFF.